This entry features one TCR beta chain sequence. Its specificity is not known. Germline V CDR1 and CDR2: DFQATT, SNEGSKA (reference sequence). Trimming took off 3 bases at V and 7 bases at J, with 6 bases between the two ends. This CDR3 spans 11 amino acids. The sample originates from a study of memory CD4+ T cells and cytomegalovirus serostatus. In the study overall: Of the healthy Belgian adults, several were CMV seropositive and 24 seronegative.

The sort gate was single viable CD3+CD4+CD8-CD45RO+ cells for memory CD4+ T cells. Donors' CMV status reflects serum IgG against pp150, pp28, p38, p52. Produced via immunoSEQ multiplex PCR; TCRdb's table is partial and in-frame only. The table has fewer than 90,000 clones, roughly 78% seen once. Points from the study as a whole: Median bootstrapped AUC for CMV status was about 0.96 originally, approximately 0.93 US-trained.

The receptor was isolated from an adult in good health and CMV-seropositive. The source material was memory CD4+ T cells from blood. This chain joins TRBV20-1 and TRBJ2-2; D unclear. Written as DNA, the CDR3 is TGCAGTGCTAGCTACTTCGGGGAGCTGTTTTTT. Encoded protein: CSASYFGELFF.